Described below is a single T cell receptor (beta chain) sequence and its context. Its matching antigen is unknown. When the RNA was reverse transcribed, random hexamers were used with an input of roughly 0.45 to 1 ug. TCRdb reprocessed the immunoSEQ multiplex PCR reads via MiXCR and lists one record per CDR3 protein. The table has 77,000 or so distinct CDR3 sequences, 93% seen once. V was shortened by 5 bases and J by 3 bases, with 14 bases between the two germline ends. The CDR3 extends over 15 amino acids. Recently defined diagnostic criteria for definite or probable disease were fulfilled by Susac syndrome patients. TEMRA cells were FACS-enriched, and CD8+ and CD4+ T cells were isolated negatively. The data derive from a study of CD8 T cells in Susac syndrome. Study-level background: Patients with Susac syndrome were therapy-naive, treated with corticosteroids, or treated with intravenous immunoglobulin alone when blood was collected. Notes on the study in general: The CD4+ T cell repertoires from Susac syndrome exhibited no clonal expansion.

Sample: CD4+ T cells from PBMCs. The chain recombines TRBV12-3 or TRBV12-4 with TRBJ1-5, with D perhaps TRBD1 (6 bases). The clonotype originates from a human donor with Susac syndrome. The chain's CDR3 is CASSPGDWDNQPQHF. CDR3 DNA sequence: TGTGCCAGCAGTCCAGGGGACTGGGACAATCAGCCCCAGCATTTT.